Shown below are 18 T cell receptor beta chains from a single sample sequenced in a study of graft-versus-host responses after intestinal transplantation. Co-plated with around 200,000 CFSE-labeled responder cells were around 200,000 irradiated, violet-dye-labeled stimulator cells. Clones were read by immunoSEQ multiplex PCR, and TCRdb kept only the in-frame ones, dropping some. The table includes about 12,000 clones, around a third detected once. Specimen: alloreactive CD8+ T cells from a mixed lymphocyte reaction culture, collected before intestinal transplant. As for subset: CFSE-low proliferating T cells sorted from roughly 6-day pre-transplant mixed lymphocyte reaction (GvH or HvG direction). These receptors were obtained from a human patient who received an intestinal transplant.

V usage is TRBV5-1 and J usage is TRBJ2-7; 7 bases match TRBD2. This CDR3 has 14 residues. The V segment lost 2 bases and the J segment 3 bases; nucleotides outside the gene matches: 5. Germline CDR1 and CDR2: SGHRS and YFSETQ. Written as DNA, the CDR3 is TGCGCCAGCAGCTTCCGGGGAGGGGACTACGAGCAGTACTTC. The encoded protein is CASSFRGGDYEQYF.

The chain uses TRBV10-3 and TRBJ1-1; D not resolved. This CDR3 spans 17 amino acids. The germline V gene encodes CDR1 ENHRY and CDR2 SYGVKD. V was trimmed by 0 bases and J by 2 bases, leaving 16 bases between them. CDR3 amino acids: CAISESWWGPLNTEAFF. The CDR3 bases are TGTGCCATCAGTGAGTCGTGGTGGGGTCCCCTAAACACTGAAGCTTTCTTT.

This clone was seen a few times. This chain uses TRBV28 with TRBJ1-1; D is unclear. CDR3 length equals 11 residues. Trimming left V 3 bases short and J 5 bases short, with 4 bases between. Germline-derived CDR1 and CDR2 are MDHEN and SYDVKM. CDR3 amino acids: CASSLSTEAFF. The CDR3 DNA reads as TGTGCCAGCAGTTTGTCGACTGAAGCTTTCTTT.

By sample share, this clone is medium-sized. The chain joins TRBV27 to TRBJ1-2; the D gene is possibly TRBD1 (5 bases). CDR1 MNHEY and CDR2 SMNVEV come from the germline V gene (reference sequence). V was clipped by 3 bases and J by 2 bases, with 7 bases between them. The CDR3 loop spans 13 amino acids. CDR3 sequence: CASSLGGNYGYTF. The CDR3 DNA reads as TGTGCCAGCAGTTTGGGGGGGAACTATGGCTACACCTTC.

In its sample, this clone was seen a few times. The DNA of the CDR3 is TGTGCCAGCAGCGTAGAGCCGGGGAAAGTAGCTTTCTTT. Translated, it gives CASSVEPGKVAFF. This chain uses TRBV9 with TRBJ1-1; D not certain. In germline, CDR1 is SGDLS, CDR2 YYNGEE. There are 13 residues in the CDR3. V dropped 0 bases and J dropped 10 bases, with 13 bases sitting between them.

Sample share makes this clone medium-sized. This chain links TRBV7-6 with TRBJ2-7; D possibly corresponds to TRBD2 (5 bases). The CDR3 has 12 amino acids. V shed 5 bases and J shed 6 bases, with 11 bases lying between them. CDR1 is SGHVS, CDR2 FNYEAQ, per germline. CDR3 loop: CASSLIGSEQYF. CDR3 DNA: TGTGCCAGCAGCCTAATTGGGAGCGAGCAGTACTTC.

The table lists this clone with a few counts. The V and J genes are TRBV19 and TRBJ2-1; 7 positions match TRBD2. V dropped 3 bases and J dropped 7; count of bases not matched to a gene: 15. Germline CDR1 reads LNHDA; CDR2 reads SQIVND (reference sequence). There are 17 residues in the CDR3. In DNA, the CDR3 is TGTGCCAGTAGTATTTACGCGGGAGCCCCTCTATGGAATGAGCAGTTCTTC. Translated: CASSIYAGAPLWNEQFF.

The chain combines TRBV7-2 with TRBJ2-3; 8 nucleotides line up with TRBD2. After removal of 5 bases from V and 2 bases from J, the junction contained 3 bases not matched to a gene. In germline, CDR1 is SGHTA, CDR2 FQGNSA. The CDR3 is 14 residues long. The CDR3 nucleotides are TGTGCCAGCAGCCCACTAGCGGACACAGATACGCAGTATTTT. Amino acid sequence: CASSPLADTDTQYF.

This chain links TRBV21-1 with TRBJ1-4. TRBV21-1 counts as a pseudogene. The CDR3 is 12 amino acids. CDR3 sequence (DNA): TGTGCCAGCAGCAATCTTAATGAAAAACTGTTTTTT. Translation: CASSNLNEKLFF.

V is TRBV5-5 and J is TRBJ2-3; unclear D gene. The CDR3 totals 17 residues. CDR1 and CDR2 (germline): SGHKS, YYEKEE (reference sequence). V was pared by 1 base and J by 1 base, with 16 bases between. The CDR3 coding sequence is TGTGCCAGCAGCTTGATAAGACCAGGCCGAGGCACAGATACGCAGTATTTT. It codes for CASSLIRPGRGTDTQYF.

Within the sample, this clone is medium-sized. The V call is TRBV28, the J call TRBJ2-7; the match to TRBD2 covers 10 bases. Germline V gene sequence: CDR1 MDHEN, CDR2 SYDVKM. V lost 8 bases to trimming and J lost 3 bases; unmatched junction nucleotides: 7. The CDR3 length is 14 residues. CDR3 amino acids: CASGLTSGFYEQYF. CDR3 sequence (DNA): TGTGCCAGCGGACTGACTAGCGGGTTCTACGAGCAGTACTTC.

The rearrangement uses TRBV27 and TRBJ2-4, with D unresolved. Germline loops: CDR1 MNHEY, CDR2 SMNVEV (reference sequence). V was trimmed by 2 bases and J by 6 bases, leaving 8 bases between them. The CDR3 has 13 amino acids. CDR3 amino acids: CASSLGVLNIQYF. CDR3 nucleotide sequence: TGTGCCAGCAGTTTAGGGGTCCTAAACATTCAGTACTTC.

This chain joins TRBV6-5 and TRBJ2-3; 7 positions agree with TRBD2. The CDR3 spans 15 residues. With 3 bases clipped from V and 1 base from J, the junction kept 4 bases outside the gene matches. The germline V gene has CDR1 MNHEY and CDR2 SVGAGI. The CDR3 spells CASSYIAGGTDTQYF. The DNA for the CDR3 is TGTGCCAGCAGTTATATTGCGGGAGGCACAGATACGCAGTATTTT.

J is TRBJ2-7 and V is TRBV6-5; D call uncertain. Germline CDR1 MNHEY, CDR2 SVGAGI. Trimming cost V 2 bases and J 2 bases, with 7 bases left between them. CDR3 length equals 13 residues. The CDR3, as DNA: TGTGCCAGCAGTTACGGCGGACCCTACGAGCAGTACTTC. Protein: CASSYGGPYEQYF.

The chain combines TRBV28 with TRBJ2-5, with TRBD2 matching 11 bases. The CDR3 loop spans 16 amino acids. V shed 3 bases, J shed 1 base, and the junction held 4 bases outside the gene matches. The germline V gene encodes CDR1 MDHEN and CDR2 SYDVKM. The CDR3 sequence is CASSLGGLAAQETQYF. The DNA of the CDR3 is TGTGCCAGCAGTTTGGGGGGACTAGCGGCCCAAGAGACCCAGTACTTC.

The chain employs TRBV7-9 and TRBJ2-7; 7 bases line up with TRBD2. The CDR3 loop spans 13 amino acids. The ends lost 5 bases at V and 0 bases at J; junction bases unmatched: 1. Germline CDR1 SEHNR, CDR2 FQNEAQ (reference sequence). The CDR3 sequence: CASSSGTSYEQYF. CDR3 DNA sequence: TGTGCCAGCAGCAGCGGGACCTCCTACGAGCAGTACTTC. Supplemented by reference TRBV7-9 and TRBJ2-7, the full variable domain reads DTGVSQNPRHKITKRGQNVTFRCDPISEHNRLYWYRQTLGQGPEFLTYFQNEAQLEKSRLLSDRFSAERPKGSFSTLEIQRTEQGDSAMYLCASSSGTSYEQYFGPGTRLTVT.

This clone is classed as medium-sized. The V call is TRBV10-3, the J call TRBJ2-7, with D possibly being TRBD1 or TRBD2 (5 bases each). The CDR3 length is 14 residues. V lost 3 bases and J lost 2, with 11 bases in between. Germline V lookup: CDR1 ENHRY, CDR2 SYGVKD. CDR3 in DNA: TGTGCCATCAGTGAAACCGGGGCCGCCTACGAGCAGTACTTC. It translates to CAISETGAAYEQYF.

The chain carries TRBV4-3 and TRBJ1-4; D remains ambiguous. Trimming removed 0 bases at V and 0 bases at J, with 2 bases between. CDR1 and CDR2 (germline): LGHNA, YSLEER. The CDR3 is made up of 14 amino acids. CDR3 protein: CASSQDTTNEKLFF. CDR3 coding DNA: TGCGCCAGCAGCCAAGACACAACTAATGAAAAACTGTTTTTT.